Listed below are T cell receptor beta chains from one sample, sequenced in a study of OX40 agonist ivuxolimab in advanced cancers. Sequencing was performed with immunoSEQ multiplex PCR; in TCRdb, only in-frame clones are kept and a portion is missing. The table lists 150,000 to 170,000 clones, 94% of them singletons. This specimen was CD4+ or CD8+ T cells sorted from blood, taken in a trial of the OX40 agonist ivuxolimab. These receptors all stem from an adult with an advanced solid tumor such as melanoma, head and neck, liver or kidney cancer. The CDR3 runs from the conserved cysteine through the conserved F or W. D genes are given only for firm matches. Size is omitted from some rows. Given values are once, few, many or a class for expanded clones.

d_gene	v_gene	j_gene	abundance	CDR3nt	CDR3aa
TRBD2	TRBV6-5	TRBJ2-1	NA	TGTGCCAGCAGTTCCGCTAGCGGGAGGGCCAATGAGCAGTTCTTC	CASSSASGRANEQFF
TRBD1	TRBV5-6	TRBJ2-5	once	TGTGCCAGCAGCTTGGATCAGGGGGAAGAGACCCAGTACTTC	CASSLDQGEETQYF
NA	TRBV19	TRBJ1-5	NA	TGTGCCAGTAGTCCTCGGGGATCCCTAAGGAATCAGCCCCAGCATTTT	CASSPRGSLRNQPQHF
TRBD1	TRBV29-1	TRBJ1-1	NA	TGCAGCGCCCGGACAGGGGTTACTGAAGCTTTCTTT	CSARTGVTEAFF
TRBD1	TRBV19	TRBJ2-1	NA	TGTGCCAGTAGTAGCTACAGGGGCGGTGAGCAGTTCTTC	CASSSYRGGEQFF
NA	TRBV7-8	TRBJ1-4	NA	TGTGCCAGCAGCTTACATAGGGTTCGCCCCAAGGGTAATGAAAAACTGTTTTTT	CASSLHRVRPKGNEKLFF
NA	TRBV28	TRBJ1-3	NA	TGTGCCAGCAGTTTGGGGGGCTCTGGAAACACCATATATTTT	CASSLGGSGNTIYF
NA	TRBV5-4	TRBJ2-2	once	TGTGCCAGCAGCTTTTTACAGGGGAACACCGGGGAGCTGTTTTTT	CASSFLQGNTGELFF
NA	TRBV28	TRBJ2-7	NA	TGTGCCAGCATAGGGACACCTACCTACGAGCAGTACTTC	CASIGTPTYEQYF
NA	TRBV28	TRBJ1-4	few	TGTGCCAGCGGAAACAGGGTCGAAAAACTGTTTTTT	CASGNRVEKLFF
TRBD1	TRBV5-6	TRBJ1-5	NA	TGTGCCAGCAGCTTGAGGTGGACAGGGGTAAGGAGCGATCAGCCCCAGCATTTT	CASSLRWTGVRSDQPQHF
NA	TRBV7-9	TRBJ2-7	NA	TGTGCCAGCAGCTTAGTACCACTCTACGAGCAGTACTTC	CASSLVPLYEQYF
TRBD1	TRBV5-5	TRBJ2-7	NA	TGTGCCAGCAGCCCCCTCTTTGGGACAGTTCCAACCTACGAGCAGTACTTC	CASSPLFGTVPTYEQYF
NA	TRBV7-2	TRBJ2-3	NA	TGTGCCAGCAGCCGACCGGGCTTCCCAGATACGCAGTATTTT	CASSRPGFPDTQYF
NA	TRBV10-3	TRBJ2-1	NA	TGTGCCATCACCCCAACTAGGTCCTACAATGAGCAGTTCTTC	CAITPTRSYNEQFF
NA	TRBV5-1	TRBJ2-5	NA	TGCGCCAGCAGCTTGGCCCTAGGATGGGAGACCCAGTACTTC	CASSLALGWETQYF
NA	TRBV5-1	TRBJ1-2	NA	TGCGCCAGCAGCTTCTCAGGGAATAACTATGGCTACACCTTC	CASSFSGNNYGYTF
NA	TRBV6-5	TRBJ1-5	NA	TGTGCCAGCAGTTACGGGCAGGGACACAATCAGCCCCAGCATTTT	CASSYGQGHNQPQHF
NA	TRBV18	TRBJ2-1	NA	TGTGCCAGCTCACCACAGGGGTACAATGAGCAGTTCTTC	CASSPQGYNEQFF
TRBD1	TRBV4-2	TRBJ2-4	NA	TGTGCCAGCAGCCTCCTGGGACAGAGAAACATTCAGTACTTC	CASSLLGQRNIQYF
NA	TRBV6-6	TRBJ2-1	NA	TGTGCCAGCAGTTACGGAAGCATCTACAATGAGCAGTTCTTC	CASSYGSIYNEQFF
NA	TRBV7-9	TRBJ2-7	NA	TGTGCCAGCAGCTTCGGGGTTGCCCTCTCCTACGAGCAGTACTTC	CASSFGVALSYEQYF
NA	TRBV29-1	TRBJ1-1	NA	TGCAGCGTTCGATCCCTTCAGCGGGGAGTTGAAGCTTTCTTT	CSVRSLQRGVEAFF
TRBD2	TRBV29-1	TRBJ2-1	NA	TGCAGCGCAAGCGGGAGTATCTTGAATGAGCAGTTCTTC	CSASGSILNEQFF
NA	TRBV5-1	TRBJ2-1	NA	TGCGCCAGCAGCTTCCGGGAGCACAATGAGCAGTTCTTC	CASSFREHNEQFF
TRBD1	TRBV19	TRBJ2-2	NA	TGTGCCAGTATTACAGGGGGTATAGGTACCGGGGAGCTGTTTTTT	CASITGGIGTGELFF
NA	TRBV6-6	TRBJ2-7	NA	TGTGCCAGCAGTTACAGGACGGGAGCCTACGAGCAGTACTTC	CASSYRTGAYEQYF
TRBD1	TRBV15	TRBJ1-1	NA	TGTGCCACCAGCGGAACCAGGGGGCCTGAAGCTTTCTTT	CATSGTRGPEAFF
TRBD1	TRBV5-8	TRBJ2-7	NA	TGTGCCAGCAGCTCACTCCTCACAGGGGCCCCTCTCTACGAGCAGTACTTC	CASSSLLTGAPLYEQYF
NA	TRBV10-2	TRBJ1-2	NA	TGCGCCAGCAGTATAGGAGGAAGGGACCATGGCTACACCTTC	CASSIGGRDHGYTF
NA	TRBV28	TRBJ2-7	once	TGTGCCAGCAGCCCTACCTGGACAGCCTACTACGAGCAGTACTTC	CASSPTWTAYYEQYF
TRBD1	TRBV15	TRBJ1-1	NA	TGTGCCACCAGCAGAGATCGGGGACAGGGGCGCACTGAAGCTTTCTTT	CATSRDRGQGRTEAFF
NA	TRBV7-3	TRBJ2-1	NA	TGTGCCAGCAGCCCCCAAGCTAGCGAATACAATGAGCAGTTCTTC	CASSPQASEYNEQFF
NA	TRBV5-1	TRBJ2-7	NA	TGCGCCAGCAGACTCGTTCCCCTCGACAGTACCTACGAGCAGTACTTC	CASRLVPLDSTYEQYF
NA	TRBV19	TRBJ1-6	NA	TGTGCCAGTACTACGACAGGTCAGGGTTCACCCCTCCACTTT	CASTTTGQGSPLHF
NA	TRBV7-8	TRBJ2-5	NA	TGTGCCAGCAGCTTAGCGCTGGGGGAGACCCAGTACTTC	CASSLALGETQYF
NA	TRBV5-1	TRBJ2-3	NA	TGCGCCAGCAGCCCCCAACCTAGCGCAGATACGCAGTATTTT	CASSPQPSADTQYF
NA	TRBV27	TRBJ1-2	NA	TGTGCCAGCAGTCCGAGGCCGGGGCGGAACTATGGCTACACCTTC	CASSPRPGRNYGYTF
NA	TRBV28	TRBJ2-1	NA	TGTGCCAGCAGTTCAATCCACACCGCAGTCGGCTACAATGAGCAGTTCTTC	CASSSIHTAVGYNEQFF
TRBD1	TRBV6-1	TRBJ1-1	NA	TGTGCCAGCAGGGACAGGGATGCTTTCTTT	CASRDRDAFF
NA	TRBV29-1	TRBJ2-5	NA	TGCAGCGTATCCGCCCCGGACAGAGGGGAGACCCAGTACTTC	CSVSAPDRGETQYF